This T cell receptor beta chain was identified in a study of CD8 T cells in ankylosing spondylitis. The CDR3 has 15 residues. Looked up from germline, CDR1 is SGHVS and CDR2 is FQNEAQ. Trimming took 1 base from V and 3 from J; bases not matched to a gene: 6. TCRdb re-called the 5' RACE reads with MiXCR, one entry per CDR3 protein. The sample has 130,000 or so distinct CDR3 sequences, about 6.4% seen once. The table lists this clonotype with many counts. The TCR originated in a male donor with ankylosing spondylitis or in good health (not recorded which). Source material: blood, either unsorted or a sorted T cell fraction (not recorded which). The rearrangement uses TRBV7-8 and TRBJ2-7; TRBD1 aligns across 7 bases. CDR3 protein: CASSLGQGVIYEQYF. In nucleotides, the CDR3 is TGTGCCAGCAGCTTAGGTCAGGGGGTGATCTACGAGCAGTACTTC.